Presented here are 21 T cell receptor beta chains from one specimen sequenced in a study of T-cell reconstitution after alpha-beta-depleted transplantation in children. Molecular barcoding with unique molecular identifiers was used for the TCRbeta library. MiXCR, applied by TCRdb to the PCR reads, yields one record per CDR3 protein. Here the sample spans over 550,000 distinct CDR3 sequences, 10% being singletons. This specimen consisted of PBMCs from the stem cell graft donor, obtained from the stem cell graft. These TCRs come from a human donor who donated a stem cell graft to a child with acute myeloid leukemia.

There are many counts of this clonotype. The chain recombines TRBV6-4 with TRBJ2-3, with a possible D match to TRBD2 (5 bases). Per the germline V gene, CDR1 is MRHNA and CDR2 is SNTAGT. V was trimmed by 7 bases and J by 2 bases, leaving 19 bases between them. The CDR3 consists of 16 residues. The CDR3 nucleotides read TGTGCCAGCACCTTGAGCCCGGACTTTTCCACAGATACGCAGTATTTT. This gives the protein CASTLSPDFSTDTQYF.

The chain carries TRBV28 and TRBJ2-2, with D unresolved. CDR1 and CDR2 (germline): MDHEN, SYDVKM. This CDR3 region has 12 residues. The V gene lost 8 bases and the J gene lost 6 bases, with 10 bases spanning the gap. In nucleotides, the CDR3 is TGTGCCAGCGCCGCAGGCCCCGGGGAGCTGTTTTTT. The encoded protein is CASAAGPGELFF.

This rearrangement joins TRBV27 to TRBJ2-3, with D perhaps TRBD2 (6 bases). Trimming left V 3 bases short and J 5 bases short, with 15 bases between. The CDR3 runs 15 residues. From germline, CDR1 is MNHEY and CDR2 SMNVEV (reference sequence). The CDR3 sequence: CASSLGGSRQDTQYF. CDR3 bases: TGTGCCAGCAGTTTGGGGGGATCCCGGCAAGATACGCAGTATTTT.

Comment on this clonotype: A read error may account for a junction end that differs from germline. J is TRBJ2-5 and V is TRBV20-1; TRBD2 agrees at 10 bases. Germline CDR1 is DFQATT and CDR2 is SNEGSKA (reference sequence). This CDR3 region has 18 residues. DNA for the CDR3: TGCTGTGCTAGAGATCGGGCTAGCGGGAGTGTAGTGGGAGAGACCCAGTACTTC. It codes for CCARDRASGSVVGETQYF.

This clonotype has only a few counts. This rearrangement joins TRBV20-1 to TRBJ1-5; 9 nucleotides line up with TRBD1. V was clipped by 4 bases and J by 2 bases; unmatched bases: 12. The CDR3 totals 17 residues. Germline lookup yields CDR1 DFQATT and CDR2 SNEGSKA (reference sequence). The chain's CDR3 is CSATRGGTGKGNQPQHF. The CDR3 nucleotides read TGCAGTGCTACCCGAGGTGGGACAGGGAAGGGCAATCAGCCCCAGCATTTT.

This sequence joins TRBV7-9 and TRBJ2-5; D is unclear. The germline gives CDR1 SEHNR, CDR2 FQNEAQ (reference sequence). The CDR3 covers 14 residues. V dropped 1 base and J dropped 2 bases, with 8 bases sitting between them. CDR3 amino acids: CASSLVSSQETQYF. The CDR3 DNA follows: TGTGCCAGCAGCTTAGTCTCCAGTCAAGAGACCCAGTACTTC.

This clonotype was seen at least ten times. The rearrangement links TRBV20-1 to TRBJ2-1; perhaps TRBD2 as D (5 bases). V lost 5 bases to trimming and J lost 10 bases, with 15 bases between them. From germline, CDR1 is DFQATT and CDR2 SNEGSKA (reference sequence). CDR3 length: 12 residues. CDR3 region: CSAPPSSGEQFF. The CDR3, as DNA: TGCAGTGCTCCTCCTAGCTCGGGAGAGCAGTTCTTC.

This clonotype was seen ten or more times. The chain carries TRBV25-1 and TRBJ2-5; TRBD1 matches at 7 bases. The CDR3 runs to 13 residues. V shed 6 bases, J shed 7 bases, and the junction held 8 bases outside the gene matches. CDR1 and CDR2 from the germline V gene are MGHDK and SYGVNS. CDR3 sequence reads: CASRETGLGTQYF. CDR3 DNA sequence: TGTGCCAGCAGGGAGACAGGGTTGGGGACCCAGTACTTC.

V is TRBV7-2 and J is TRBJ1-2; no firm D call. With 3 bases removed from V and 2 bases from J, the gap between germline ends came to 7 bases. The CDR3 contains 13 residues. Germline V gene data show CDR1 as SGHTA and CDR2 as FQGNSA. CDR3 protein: CASSLQMNYGYTF. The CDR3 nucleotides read TGTGCCAGCAGCTTGCAGATGAACTATGGCTACACCTTC. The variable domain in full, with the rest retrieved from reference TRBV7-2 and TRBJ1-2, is GAGVSQSPSNKVTEKGKDVELRCDPISGHTALYWYRQSLGQGLEFLIYFQGNSAPDKSGLPSDRFSAERTGGSVSTLTIQRTQQEDSAVYLCASSLQMNYGYTFGSGTRLTVV.

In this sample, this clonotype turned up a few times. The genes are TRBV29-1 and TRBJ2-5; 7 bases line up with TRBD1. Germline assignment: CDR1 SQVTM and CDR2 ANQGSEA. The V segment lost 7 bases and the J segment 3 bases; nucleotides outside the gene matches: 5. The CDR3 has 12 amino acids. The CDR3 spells CSAGTVKETQYF. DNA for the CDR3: TGCAGCGCTGGGACAGTCAAAGAGACCCAGTACTTC.

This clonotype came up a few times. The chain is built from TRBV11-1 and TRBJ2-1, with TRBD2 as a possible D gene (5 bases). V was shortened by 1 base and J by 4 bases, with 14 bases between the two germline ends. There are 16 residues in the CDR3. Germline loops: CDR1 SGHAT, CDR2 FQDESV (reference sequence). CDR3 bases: TGTGCCAGCAGCTTAGTCAAGGGTTCGGGGTACAATGAGCAGTTCTTC. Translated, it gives CASSLVKGSGYNEQFF.

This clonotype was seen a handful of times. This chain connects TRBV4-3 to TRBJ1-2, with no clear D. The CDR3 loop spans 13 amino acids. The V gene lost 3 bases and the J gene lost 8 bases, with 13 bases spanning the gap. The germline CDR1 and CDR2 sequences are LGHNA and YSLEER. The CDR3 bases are TGCGCCAGCAGCCACCTAGTCGAAGGGGGCTACACCTTC. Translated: CASSHLVEGGYTF.

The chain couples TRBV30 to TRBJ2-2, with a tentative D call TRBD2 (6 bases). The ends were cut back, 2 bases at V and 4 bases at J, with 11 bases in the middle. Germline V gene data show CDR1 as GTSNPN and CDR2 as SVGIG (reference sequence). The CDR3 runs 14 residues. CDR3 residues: CAWSRGIPTGELFF. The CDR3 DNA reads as TGTGCCTGGAGTCGCGGGATACCCACCGGGGAGCTGTTTTTT.

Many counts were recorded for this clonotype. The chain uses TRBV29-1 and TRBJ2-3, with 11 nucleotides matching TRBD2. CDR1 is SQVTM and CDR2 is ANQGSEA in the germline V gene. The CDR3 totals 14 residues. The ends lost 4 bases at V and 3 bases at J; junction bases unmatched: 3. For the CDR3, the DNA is TGCAGCGTTGGAACTAGCGGGAGTACAGATACGCAGTATTTT. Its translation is CSVGTSGSTDTQYF.

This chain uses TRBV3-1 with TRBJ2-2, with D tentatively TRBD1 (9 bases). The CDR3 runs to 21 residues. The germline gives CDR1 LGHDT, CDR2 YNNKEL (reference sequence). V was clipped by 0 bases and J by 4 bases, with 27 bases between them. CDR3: CASSQDLRTGVRLASTGELFF. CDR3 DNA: TGTGCCAGCAGCCAAGATTTGAGGACAGGGGTTCGACTAGCGAGCACCGGGGAGCTGTTTTTT.

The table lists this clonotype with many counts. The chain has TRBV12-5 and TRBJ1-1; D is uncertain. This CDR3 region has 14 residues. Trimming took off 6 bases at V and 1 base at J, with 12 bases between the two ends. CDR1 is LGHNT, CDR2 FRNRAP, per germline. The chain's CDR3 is CASGSAGANTEAFF. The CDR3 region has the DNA TGTGCTAGTGGCTCAGCAGGCGCGAACACTGAAGCTTTCTTT.

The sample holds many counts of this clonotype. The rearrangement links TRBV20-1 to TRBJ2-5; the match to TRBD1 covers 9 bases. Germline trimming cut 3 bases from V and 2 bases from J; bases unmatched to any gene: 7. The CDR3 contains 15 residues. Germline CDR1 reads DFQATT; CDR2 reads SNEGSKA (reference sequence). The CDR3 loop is CSARDPGTGQETQYF. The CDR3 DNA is TGCAGTGCTAGGGACCCCGGGACAGGGCAAGAGACCCAGTACTTC.

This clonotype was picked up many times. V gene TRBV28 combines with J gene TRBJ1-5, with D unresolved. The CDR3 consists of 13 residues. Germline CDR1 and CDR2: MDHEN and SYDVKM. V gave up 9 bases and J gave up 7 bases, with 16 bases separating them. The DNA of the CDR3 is TGTGCCAGTCAAACGCCCCCGTTGCAGCCCCAGCATTTT. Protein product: CASQTPPLQPQHF.

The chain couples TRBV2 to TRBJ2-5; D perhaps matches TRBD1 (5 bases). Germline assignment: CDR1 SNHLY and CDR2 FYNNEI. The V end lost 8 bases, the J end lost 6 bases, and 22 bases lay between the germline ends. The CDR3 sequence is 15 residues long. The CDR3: CASVLEQAEVKTQYF. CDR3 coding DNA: TGTGCCAGCGTTTTAGAACAGGCGGAAGTAAAGACCCAGTACTTC.

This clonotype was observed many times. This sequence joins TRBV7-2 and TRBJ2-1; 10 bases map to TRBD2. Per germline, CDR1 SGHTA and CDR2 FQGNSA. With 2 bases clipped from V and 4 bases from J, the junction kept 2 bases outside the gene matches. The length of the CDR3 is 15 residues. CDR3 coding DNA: TGTGCCAGCAGCTTATCTAGCGGGGGTTACAATGAGCAGTTCTTC. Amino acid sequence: CASSLSSGGYNEQFF.

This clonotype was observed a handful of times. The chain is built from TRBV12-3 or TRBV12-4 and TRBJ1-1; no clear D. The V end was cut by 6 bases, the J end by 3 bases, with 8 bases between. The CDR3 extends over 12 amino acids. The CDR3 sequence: CASRHFDTEAFF. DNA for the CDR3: TGTGCCAGCAGACACTTCGACACTGAAGCTTTCTTT.